This is a list of T cell receptor beta chains from one sample in a study of blood T cell repertoires in COVID-19. Libraries were prepared by immunoSEQ multiplex PCR; TCRdb keeps only in-frame clonotypes and omits some of them. The table shows a few hundred thousand clones, with around four fifths occurring only once. Sequenced sample: peripheral blood. The receptors here all came from a woman in her forties or fifties with active or convalescent COVID-19. Each CDR3 is given with its conserved first and last residue. The D gene is left open where the match is weak. Rows may omit the clone size; those that give it use once, few, many or a size class.

v_call	j_call	d_call	clone_size	cdr3_aa	cdr3_nt
TRBV7-9	TRBJ1-2	NA	NA	CASSPSRKNYGYTF	TGTGCCAGCAGCCCTAGTAGAAAAAACTATGGCTACACCTTC
TRBV10-3	TRBJ2-1	TRBD2	once	CATVAGGPGNEQFF	TGTGCCACCGTAGCGGGAGGGCCGGGAAATGAGCAGTTCTTC
TRBV11-2	TRBJ2-7	NA	NA	CASSLQGRTYEQYF	TGTGCCAGCAGCTTACAGGGGAGAACCTACGAGCAGTACTTC
TRBV27	TRBJ2-2	NA	few	CASSLRGGNTGELFF	TGTGCCAGCAGTTTAAGGGGAGGGAACACCGGGGAGCTGTTTTTT
TRBV2	TRBJ2-2	NA	many	CASSFYNNRNTGELFF	TGTGCCAGCAGTTTCTATAACAACAGGAACACCGGGGAGCTGTTTTTT
TRBV2	TRBJ2-7	TRBD2	NA	CASRPLTSGSEQYF	TGTGCCAGCAGGCCCCTGACTAGCGGCTCCGAGCAGTACTTC
TRBV7-2	TRBJ1-5	TRBD1	NA	CASSPQTGGVYQPQHF	TGTGCCAGCAGCCCCCAAACAGGGGGCGTCTATCAGCCCCAGCATTTT
TRBV6-6	TRBJ2-2	NA	NA	CASSYQTGPAGELFF	TGTGCCAGCAGTTACCAGACAGGACCCGCCGGGGAGCTGTTTTTT
TRBV27	TRBJ1-4	NA	NA	CASRKQATNEKLFF	TGTGCCAGCAGGAAACAAGCAACTAATGAAAAACTGTTTTTT
TRBV29-1	TRBJ1-1	NA	NA	CSVSVGADTEAFF	TGCAGCGTTTCGGTGGGGGCGGACACTGAAGCTTTCTTT
TRBV7-9	TRBJ2-7	TRBD2	NA	CASSPGGLAGIHYEQYF	TGTGCCAGCAGCCCAGGGGGACTAGCGGGCATCCACTACGAGCAGTACTTC
TRBV5-4	TRBJ2-5	TRBD1	NA	CASSRPRDRVEETQYF	TGTGCCAGCAGCCGGCCCCGGGACAGGGTAGAAGAGACCCAGTACTTC
TRBV27	TRBJ2-3	NA	NA	CASSPGTRRPTDTQYF	TGTGCCAGCAGTCCCGGGACTCGAAGGCCCACAGATACGCAGTATTTT
TRBV5-1	TRBJ2-5	NA	NA	CASSRTYQETQYF	TGCGCCAGCAGCCGGACATACCAAGAGACCCAGTACTTC
TRBV7-2	TRBJ2-7	TRBD1	NA	CASSLARTGSVEQYF	TGTGCCAGCAGCTTAGCCCGGACAGGGTCGGTCGAGCAGTACTTC
TRBV2	TRBJ2-7	TRBD1	NA	CASRGATGANEQYF	TGTGCCAGCAGGGGGGCTACAGGGGCCAACGAGCAGTACTTC
TRBV29-1	TRBJ1-6	TRBD1	NA	CSVKGQGHNSPLHF	TGCAGCGTGAAGGGACAGGGTCACAATTCACCCCTCCACTTT
TRBV29-1	TRBJ2-1	NA	few	CSANRFSSHNEQFF	TGCAGCGCTAACAGGTTTAGTTCCCACAATGAGCAGTTCTTC
TRBV11-2	TRBJ1-4	TRBD1	NA	CASSELGRGPETTNEKLFF	TGTGCCAGCAGTGAGTTGGGCAGGGGGCCGGAAACAACTAATGAAAAACTGTTTTTT
TRBV27	TRBJ1-5	NA	NA	CASSSYEWTGNQPQHF	TGTGCCAGCAGTTCCTACGAATGGACAGGCAATCAGCCCCAGCATTTT
TRBV5-6	TRBJ2-7	TRBD2	NA	CASSLGLAGVMAYEQYF	TGTGCCAGCAGCCTGGGACTAGCGGGAGTGATGGCCTACGAGCAGTACTTC
TRBV6-4	TRBJ2-3	TRBD2	NA	CASSRSAGGVTDTQYF	TGTGCCAGCAGTAGATCGGCGGGAGGGGTCACAGATACGCAGTATTTT
TRBV6-5	TRBJ2-7	NA	NA	CVTAGPYEQYF	TGTGTAACGGCAGGGCCATACGAGCAGTACTTC
TRBV5-1	TRBJ1-1	NA	NA	CASSLSQVNTEAFF	TGCGCCAGCAGCTTATCCCAGGTGAACACTGAAGCTTTCTTT
TRBV5-5	TRBJ2-3	TRBD2	NA	CASSLGSGRGITQYF	TGTGCCAGCAGCTTGGGGTCGGGGAGGGGTATTACGCAGTATTTT
TRBV30	TRBJ2-7	TRBD2	NA	CAWMSGNSYEQYF	TGTGCCTGGATGAGCGGGAACTCCTACGAGCAGTACTTC